The next 29 T cell receptor beta chains were all read from a single sample in a study of shared T cell receptors in the human thymus. The assay was immunoSEQ multiplex PCR, and TCRdb's table has in-frame clones only and misses some. The sample includes hundreds of thousands of clones, around 85% of them seen just once. This same sample was also taken into another study, of human thymus T cells.

Sequenced: thymocytes. These receptors all stem from a girl in the first two years of life with a congenital heart defect.

The chain joins TRBV19 to TRBJ2-1; 7 nucleotides match TRBD2. This CDR3 comprises 14 residues. Germline values: CDR1 LNHDA, CDR2 SQIVND (reference sequence). Trimming removed 10 bases from V and 6 bases from J; junction bases left unmatched: 12. This CDR3 is CATLRGGDGNEQFF. The CDR3, as DNA: TGTGCCACACTACGGGGAGGGGATGGCAATGAGCAGTTCTTC.

CDR3 in amino acids: CASSSRGIADQETQYF. DNA of the CDR3: TGTGCCAGCAGTTCTCGGGGGATAGCGGACCAAGAGACCCAGTACTTC. The chain recombines TRBV6-5 with TRBJ2-5; tentatively, D is TRBD2 (6 bases). The length of the CDR3 is 16 residues. Looked up from germline, CDR1 is MNHEY and CDR2 is SVGAGI. V was cut by 4 bases and J by 0 bases, with 15 bases left in between.

The chain recombines TRBV25-1 with TRBJ1-4, with TRBD1 as a possible D gene (5 bases). The CDR3 sequence is 16 residues long. In germline, CDR1 is MGHDK, CDR2 SYGVNS. Between the trimmed V and J ends, which lost 4 bases and 7 bases, there was a span of 19 bases. In DNA form, the CDR3 reads TGTGCCAGCAGTGTCTCAGGGAACTTCAGGAGTGAAAAACTGTTTTTT. Translation: CASSVSGNFRSEKLFF.

The V and J genes are TRBV11-2 and TRBJ1-6; D is undetermined. CDR1 is SGHAT, CDR2 FQNNGV, per germline. There are 14 residues in the CDR3. Trimming took off 0 bases at V and 12 bases at J, with 12 bases between the two ends. In DNA form, the CDR3 reads TGTGCCAGCAGCTTAGATTGGGCCCGCAAACCCCTCCACTTT. Translated: CASSLDWARKPLHF.

The chain uses TRBV11-2 and TRBJ1-2; 8 nucleotides agree with TRBD1. With 7 bases clipped from V and 3 bases from J, the junction kept 7 bases outside the gene matches. The CDR3 extends over 14 amino acids. Germline V gene sequence: CDR1 SGHAT, CDR2 FQNNGV. CDR3 sequence reads: CASTQTGEDYGYTF. The CDR3, as DNA: TGTGCCAGCACCCAGACAGGGGAGGACTATGGCTACACCTTC. Filled out from reference TRBV11-2 and TRBJ1-2, the complete variable domain reads EAGVAQSPRYKIIEKRQSVAFWCNPISGHATLYWYQQILGQGPKLLIQFQNNGVVDDSQLPKDRFSAERLKGVDSTLKIQPAKLEDSAVYLCASTQTGEDYGYTFGSGTRLTVV.

The rearrangement links TRBV9 to TRBJ2-5; TRBD2 agrees at 7 bases. Per germline, CDR1 SGDLS and CDR2 YYNGEE. V was clipped by 0 bases and J by 4 bases; unmatched bases: 6. The length of the CDR3 is 15 residues. The CDR3 bases are TGTGCCAGCAGCGTAGTGGCGGGGGAGGGAGAGACCCAGTACTTC. Its translation is CASSVVAGEGETQYF.

This chain uses TRBV4-1 with TRBJ1-6, with D possibly matching TRBD1 (5 bases). CDR1 is MGHRA and CDR2 is YSYEKL in the germline V gene. Trimming shortened V by 2 bases and J by 8 bases, and 13 bases separated the two germline ends. CDR3 length: 15 residues. The CDR3: CASSQRGDDYSPLHF. The CDR3 nucleotides are TGCGCCAGCAGCCAACGGGGGGACGACTATTCACCCCTCCACTTT.

This clone was seen more than once but under ten times. V usage is TRBV5-6 and J usage is TRBJ2-1; possible D gene TRBD1, 5 bases. Germline V gene sequence: CDR1 SGHDT, CDR2 YYEEEE. This CDR3 comprises 12 residues. Deletions cut 4 bases from V and 15 bases from J, with 17 bases between. The CDR3 coding sequence is TGTGCCAGCAGCAGAAAAACAGGATCCAGGTTCTTC. Translating gives CASSRKTGSRFF.

The chain employs TRBV7-9 and TRBJ1-4; perhaps TRBD1 as D (5 bases). The germline CDR1 and CDR2 sequences are SEHNR and FQNEAQ (reference sequence). Trimming cost V 3 bases and J 0 bases, with 20 bases left between them. This CDR3 has 19 amino acids. CDR3 region: CASSLAEGGVGATNEKLFF. The CDR3 DNA is TGTGCCAGCAGCTTGGCTGAGGGAGGGGTTGGGGCAACTAATGAAAAACTGTTTTTT.

This clone was recorded once. This rearrangement joins TRBV5-1 to TRBJ1-1, with 8 bases lining up with TRBD1. The CDR3 loop spans 16 amino acids. The V and J ends lost 4 bases and 4 bases, in that order; junction bases with no gene match: 12. Per the germline V gene, CDR1 is SGHRS and CDR2 is YFSETQ. CDR3 nucleotides: TGCGCCAGCAGCAACAGGACAGGGACGAGGGCCACTGAAGCTTTCTTT. It codes for CASSNRTGTRATEAFF.

About this clone: At the DNA level, this CDR3 is encoded by other sequences in the same sample as well. V gene TRBV5-1 combines with J gene TRBJ2-7, with 11 bases lining up with TRBD1. The ends lost 4 bases at V and 3 bases at J; junction bases unmatched: 3. In germline, CDR1 is SGHRS, CDR2 YFSETQ. This CDR3 has 14 amino acids. CDR3 nucleotides: TGCGCCAGCAGCCTGGGGACAGGGGGCTACGAGCAGTACTTC. It codes for CASSLGTGGYEQYF.

The chain combines TRBV9 with TRBJ1-2; perhaps TRBD1 as D (5 bases). Trimming took off 3 bases at V and 3 bases at J, with 9 bases between the two ends. This CDR3 is built from 13 residues. The germline gives CDR1 SGDLS, CDR2 YYNGEE. CDR3 nucleotide sequence: TGTGCCAGCAGCGGCGGGGGGTACTATGGCTACACCTTC. Translating it yields CASSGGGYYGYTF.

The chain uses TRBV12-5 and TRBJ1-2; 8 bases are shared with TRBD1. The V gene's germline CDR1 is LGHNT and CDR2 FRNRAP. CDR3 length: 18 amino acids. J gave up 0 bases and V 3 bases, and 12 bases lay outside the gene matches. CDR3 residues: CASGFRNRGDHTNYGYTF. In DNA form, the CDR3 reads TGTGCTAGTGGTTTTAGGAACAGGGGGGATCATACTAACTATGGCTACACCTTC.

V gene TRBV6-5 combines with J gene TRBJ1-5, with D perhaps matching TRBD1 (5 bases). This CDR3 contains 12 residues. V lost 5 bases and J lost 12, with 14 bases in between. Germline V gene sequence: CDR1 MNHEY, CDR2 SVGAGI. The CDR3 spells CASSERRGSQHF. CDR3 coding DNA: TGTGCCAGCAGTGAACGGAGGGGTAGCCAGCATTTT.

To note about this clone: The junction departs from the called germline gene at one end, perhaps through a read error. The chain has TRBV7-7 and TRBJ1-6; weak D call: TRBD1 (6 bases). The germline gives CDR1 SSHAT, CDR2 FNYEAQ (reference sequence). The CDR3 has 13 amino acids. Here the CDR3 reads CASSRGGARSQLF. The DNA for the CDR3 is TGTGCTAGCAGCCGTGGGGGGGCCCGAAGTCAACTCTTT.

The gene calls are TRBV7-8 and TRBJ2-7, with TRBD1 matching over 10 bases. In germline, CDR1 is SGHVS, CDR2 FQNEAQ. The trim removed 4 bases at V and 1 base at J, leaving 10 bases unmatched. The CDR3 has 17 amino acids. The CDR3 sequence: CASSSSDRGRKSYEQYF. For the CDR3, the DNA is TGTGCCAGCAGCTCCTCCGACAGGGGGCGAAAATCCTACGAGCAGTACTTC.

The rearrangement uses TRBV2 and TRBJ2-1, with 7 positions matching TRBD1. The germline CDR1 and CDR2 sequences are SNHLY and FYNNEI. Trimming at V came to 10 bases and at J to 7 bases, leaving 13 bases not matched to a gene. This CDR3 has 14 amino acids. The CDR3 region has the DNA TGTGCCACTAAAGGGACAGAATGGGCAAATGAGCAGTTCTTC. This sequence encodes CATKGTEWANEQFF.

This chain uses TRBV14 with TRBJ1-2, with D possibly matching TRBD1 (5 bases). V was cut by 3 bases and J by 4 bases, with 24 bases left in between. Per the germline V gene, CDR1 is SGHDN and CDR2 is FVKESK. The CDR3 contains 18 residues. In DNA, the CDR3 is TGTGCCAGCAGCCAGGGGCCCTCTGGCACGTTGGATCCCTATGGCTACACCTTC. It is translated as CASSQGPSGTLDPYGYTF.

With respect to this clone: The germline gene is not matched at one end of the junction; a read error may be the cause. This sequence joins TRBV7-9 and TRBJ2-2; D might be TRBD1 (6 bases). Looked up from germline, CDR1 is SEHNR and CDR2 is FQNEAQ (reference sequence). The CDR3 has 12 residues. The chain's CDR3 is CKGVQNTGELFF. The CDR3 DNA follows: TGCAAGGGGGTACAGAACACCGGGGAGCTGTTTTTT.

Remarks on this clone: Other DNA sequences from this sample encode an identical CDR3 as well. The rearrangement links TRBV9 to TRBJ1-6, with D perhaps TRBD1 (6 bases). The V and J ends lost 5 bases and 5 bases respectively, with 17 bases between them. Per the germline V gene, CDR1 is SGDLS and CDR2 is YYNGEE. The CDR3 extends over 16 amino acids. CDR3 residues: CASSAQPDRNNSPLHF. Here the CDR3 DNA reads TGTGCCAGCAGTGCTCAACCCGACAGGAATAATTCACCCCTCCACTTT.

The DNA for the CDR3 is TGCGCCAGCAGCCAAGGAGGGTCCACTGAAGCTTTCTTT. It encodes CASSQGGSTEAFF. The chain carries TRBV4-3 and TRBJ1-1; D ambiguous. CDR3 length equals 13 residues. The germline V gene has CDR1 LGHNA and CDR2 YSLEER. Trimming cost V 1 base and J 4 bases, with 7 bases left between them.

The rearrangement uses TRBV30 and TRBJ1-2; D is unresolved. V lost 0 bases and J lost 2, with 19 bases in between. The CDR3 consists of 17 residues. CDR1 is GTSNPN, CDR2 SVGIG, per germline (reference sequence). The CDR3 bases are TGTGCCTGGAGTGTAAACGGTAGGCGTCCGGGAAACTATGGCTACACCTTC. Amino acid sequence: CAWSVNGRRPGNYGYTF.

CDR3 nucleotide sequence: TGTGCCAGCAAGGGGGGGCCGCGGTATGGCTACACCTTC. Translating it yields CASKGGPRYGYTF. The chain is built from TRBV28 and TRBJ1-2; maybe TRBD1 (6 bases). Germline assignment: CDR1 MDHEN and CDR2 SYDVKM. This CDR3 contains 13 residues. The germline V and J ends were trimmed by 7 bases and 5 bases, with 14 bases remaining between them.

J is TRBJ1-5 and V is TRBV15; 7 bases are a match to TRBD1. Germline-derived CDR1 and CDR2 are LNHNV and YYDKDF (reference sequence). The V gene end was trimmed by 9 bases and the J gene end by 4 bases; junction bases not matched to a gene: 15. The CDR3 contains 16 residues. The CDR3 coding sequence is TGTGCCACATCTAGAGGGAAAGGGACAGAAAATCAGCCCCAGCATTTT. This gives the protein CATSRGKGTENQPQHF.

The chain uses TRBV5-1 and TRBJ2-1; maybe TRBD1 (6 bases). The V and J ends lost 0 bases and 4 bases respectively, with 20 bases between them. CDR1 SGHRS and CDR2 YFSETQ come from the germline V gene. The CDR3 is 18 residues long. The CDR3 DNA is TGCGCCAGCAGCTTGGGGGACCTGGGACACTCAATATACAATGAGCAGTTCTTC. Encoded protein: CASSLGDLGHSIYNEQFF. Complete variable domain (other parts from reference TRBV5-1 and TRBJ2-1): KAGVTQTPRYLIKTRGQQVTLSCSPISGHRSVSWYQQTPGQGLQFLFEYFSETQRNKGNFPGRFSGRQFSNSRSEMNVSTLELGDSALYLCASSLGDLGHSIYNEQFFGPGTRLTVL.

The chain carries TRBV14 and TRBJ1-2; 8 bases fit TRBD1. The CDR3 has 17 amino acids. The J segment lost 4 bases and the V segment lost 0 bases, leaving 10 bases of the junction unmatched. Per the germline V gene, CDR1 is SGHDN and CDR2 is FVKESK. The CDR3 sequence is CASSQDRRTGKAYGYTF. CDR3 nucleotide sequence: TGTGCCAGCAGCCAAGATCGGCGGACAGGGAAGGCCTATGGCTACACCTTC.

This chain links TRBV7-2 with TRBJ2-1; D call uncertain. Germline-derived CDR1 and CDR2 are SGHTA and FQGNSA. This CDR3 spans 13 amino acids. V was pared by 1 base and J by 7 bases, with 8 bases between. Written as DNA, the CDR3 is TGTGCCAGCAGCTTAGTTGTTCGGAATGAGCAGTTCTTC. Translation gives CASSLVVRNEQFF. The variable domain in full, with the rest retrieved from reference TRBV7-2 and TRBJ2-1, is GAGVSQSPSNKVTEKGKDVELRCDPISGHTALYWYRQSLGQGLEFLIYFQGNSAPDKSGLPSDRFSAERTGGSVSTLTIQRTQQEDSAVYLCASSLVVRNEQFFGPGTRLTVL.

This chain links TRBV5-5 with TRBJ1-1, with D possibly being TRBD1 (6 bases). The ends were cut back, 2 bases at V and 6 bases at J, with 20 bases in the middle. The germline V gene encodes CDR1 SGHKS and CDR2 YYEKEE (reference sequence). CDR3 length: 16 residues. The CDR3 bases are TGTGCCAGCAGCTTACCCCGGGACACAGGCGGTGCTGAAGCTTTCTTT. This translates into CASSLPRDTGGAEAFF. Complete variable domain (other parts from reference TRBV5-5 and TRBJ1-1): DAGVTQSPTHLIKTRGQQVTLRCSPISGHKSVSWYQQVLGQGPQFIFQYYEKEERGRGNFPDRFSARQFPNYSSELNVNALLLGDSALYLCASSLPRDTGGAEAFFGQGTRLTVV.

V is TRBV7-6 and J is TRBJ2-6; 7 bases map to TRBD1. The CDR3 has 16 residues. The junction had 8 bases not matched to a gene; V was cut back by 6 bases and J by 3 bases. The germline V gene encodes CDR1 SGHVS and CDR2 FNYEAQ. As DNA, the CDR3 is TGTGCCAGCAGTTTGAAGGGGGCGCTTGGGGCCAACGTCCTGACTTTC. This translates into CASSLKGALGANVLTF. Full variable domain (remainder filled in from reference TRBV7-6 and TRBJ2-6): GAGVSQSPRYKVTKRGQDVALRCDPISGHVSLYWYRQALGQGPEFLTYFNYEAQQDKSGLPNDRFSAERPEGSISTLTIQRTEQRDSAMYRCASSLKGALGANVLTFGAGSRLTVL.